This T cell receptor (beta chain) comes out of a study of CXCR3-negative and CXCR3-positive naive CD8 T cells. Whole-study context: Cumulative TRB read yield was about 140 million, averaging about 1.5 +/- 0.3 million per library. Findings of the study overall: Most assays used freshly isolated PBMCs, as cryopreservation partially reduced CXCR3. Comparison of naive CXCR3-negative and CXCR3-positive cells revealed similar TRBV-TRBJ usage, while memory cells differed. More hydrophobic TRB CDR3s occurred in CXCR3-positive than in CXCR3-negative naive cells.

Germline assignment: CDR1 LNHDA and CDR2 SQIVND (reference sequence). This CDR3 is 12 amino acids long. Of note for this clonotype: Its antigen is not known.

The method, 5' RACE with UMI labels, was used to prepare the TRB cDNA libraries. TCRdb re-called the 5' RACE reads and gives one entry per CDR3 protein, without DNA. The record lists tens of thousands of distinct CDR3 sequences, of which the ten most abundant hold roughly 0.75%. The sequenced sample consisted of naive CXCR3+ CD8+ T cells from blood. Subset in this sample: CD45RO-CCR7+CD27+CD95- naive CD8+ T cells expressing CXCR3 (TNR3+). The clonotype was recovered from a human donor in good health. Some clones in this sample may be carry-over from other donors' samples. This chain links TRBV19 with TRBJ2-7; TCRdb's assignment of TRBD2 cannot be checked, as there is no DNA. The CDR3 sequence: CASTFRWREQYF.